The sequence of this TCR beta chain was determined in a study of T cell changes during pregnancy in multiple sclerosis. This clone has only a few counts. V lost 1 base and J lost 0, with 10 bases in between. The CDR3 contains 16 residues. The V gene's germline CDR1 is SGHVS and CDR2 FQNEAQ. Sequencing was performed with immunoSEQ multiplex PCR; in TCRdb, only in-frame clones are kept and a portion is missing. Among 85,000 to 130,000 clones listed, about 90% were seen once. The rearrangement uses TRBV7-8 and TRBJ1-5; D gene uncertain. This receptor was taken from a female donor with multiple sclerosis, enrolled in a pregnancy study. Sequencing was performed on peripheral blood, taken before pregnancy. CDR3 sequence (DNA): TGTGCCAGCAGCTTAGGGGCAGGTACTAGCAATCAGCCCCAGCATTTT. Protein product: CASSLGAGTSNQPQHF.